The entry below gives a single T cell receptor (beta chain) sequence along with its context. The record originates from a study of blood T cell repertoires in COVID-19. For the study at large: Donors in the United States, Italy and Spain gave samples during acute or convalescent COVID-19.

Authors' analysis steps: Reference gene primer amplification yielded estimated nucleated cell counts. TCRdb keeps only in-frame clones here, not all; method: immunoSEQ multiplex PCR. That table furnishes V, J and clone size, whereas the DNA furnished D and trimming. This sample has 260,000 or so clones, with about nine tenths found just once. J was trimmed by 1 base and V by 5 bases; bases with no gene match: 10. The CDR3 length is 17 residues. Germline loops: CDR1 MDHEN, CDR2 SYDVKM. Each participant's cohort was designated according to participant-reported clinical history. The sequence was collected from a man younger than 35 who had recovered from COVID-19. Sequenced sample: PBMCs or T cells enriched from blood (not recorded which). The chain uses TRBV28 and TRBJ2-3; TRBD2 agrees at 9 bases. CDR3 protein: CASSPGTGLARTDTQYF. The CDR3 region has the DNA TGTGCCAGCAGTCCAGGTACGGGACTAGCCCGCACAGATACGCAGTATTTT.